Listed here are 32 T cell receptor beta chains from one sample, sequenced in a study of esophageal squamous cell carcinoma under preoperative chemotherapy. TCRdb passed the PCR reads through MiXCR, listing each CDR3 protein once. The data contain 15,000 to 20,000 distinct CDR3 sequences, 40% to 55% of them singletons. Time point meaning: before preoperative PTX-NDP chemotherapy. This sample was obtained from a patient given preoperative chemotherapy. The source of these receptors is a human donor with esophageal squamous cell carcinoma. The donor label of this sample is uncertain.

In this sample, this clonotype turned up many times. V and J are TRBV7-2 and TRBJ2-1; 9 bases agree with TRBD2. Germline CDR1 SGHTA, CDR2 FQGNSA. The CDR3 loop spans 17 amino acids. V shed 0 bases, J shed 0 bases, and the junction held 3 bases outside the gene matches. The CDR3 bases are TGTGCCAGCAGCTTAGCGCCAGCGGGAGGCTCCTACAATGAGCAGTTCTTC. It is translated as CASSLAPAGGSYNEQFF.

This clonotype was found many times. CDR3 in amino acids: CASNRGGGNTEAFF. CDR3 bases: TGTGCCAGCAACCGGGGCGGGGGGAACACTGAAGCTTTCTTT. The genes are TRBV12-3 or TRBV12-4 and TRBJ1-1; the D gene is possibly TRBD1 (5 bases). The ends were cut back, 7 bases at V and 1 base at J, with 13 bases in the middle. This CDR3 has 14 amino acids.

This clonotype was detected a few times. The rearrangement uses TRBV7-6 and TRBJ2-5, with D maybe TRBD2 (5 bases). The DNA end favors TRBJ2-7, so the J call may be wrong. CDR1 is SGHVS, CDR2 FNYEAQ, per germline. The CDR3 consists of 13 residues. The DNA for the CDR3 is TGTGCCAGCAGCTTAGCGGGAGCATACGAGCAGTACTTC. Translation: CASSLAGAYEQYF.

V usage is TRBV7-8 and J usage is TRBJ2-1; D possibly matches TRBD1 or TRBD2 (5 bases each). V was trimmed by 1 base and J by 9 bases, leaving 22 bases between them. The CDR3 length is 17 residues. Germline assignment: CDR1 SGHVS and CDR2 FQNEAQ. The CDR3 here is CASSLVKIGLQGVEQFF. CDR3 coding DNA: TGTGCCAGCAGCTTAGTGAAGATCGGGCTCCAGGGAGTTGAGCAGTTCTTC. Complete variable domain (other parts from reference TRBV7-8 and TRBJ2-1): GAGVSQSPRYKVAKRGQDVALRCDPISGHVSLFWYQQALGQGPEFLTYFQNEAQLDKSGLPSDRFFAERPEGSVSTLKIQRTQQEDSAVYLCASSLVKIGLQGVEQFFGPGTRLTVL.

As to this clonotype: This CDR3 is missing its conserved last phenylalanine or tryptophan, likely due to a read error. V usage is TRBV12-3 or TRBV12-4 and J usage is TRBJ2-5, with D possibly matching TRBD1 (6 bases). Trimming shortened V by 1 base and J by 7 bases, and 10 bases separated the two germline ends. The CDR3 runs 13 residues. The DNA for the CDR3 is TGTGCCAGCAGTTTAGGGCAGGGGCCGACCCAGTACCCC. It is translated as CASSLGQGPTQYP.

This clonotype showed up just a few times. The V gene is TRBV12-3 or TRBV12-4, the J gene TRBJ2-5; D is ambiguous. The CDR3 extends over 13 amino acids. Trimming removed 1 base from V and 4 bases from J, with 7 bases in between. The CDR3 protein is CASSLELPETQYF. The CDR3 DNA reads TGTGCCAGCAGTTTAGAGTTGCCAGAGACCCAGTACTTC.

This clonotype was counted only a few times. The V gene is TRBV7-8, the J gene TRBJ2-5; D gene unclear. Germline V gene data show CDR1 as SGHVS and CDR2 as FQNEAQ. The CDR3 consists of 14 residues. V lost 1 base to trimming and J lost 0 bases, with 6 bases between them. The CDR3 coding sequence is TGTGCCAGCAGCTTAGGCTCAAACCAAGAGACCCAGTACTTC. Translating it yields CASSLGSNQETQYF.

This chain connects TRBV19 to TRBJ2-1; 9 bases align to TRBD2. Germline V gene data show CDR1 as LNHDA and CDR2 as SQIVND (reference sequence). There are 14 residues in the CDR3. With 4 bases clipped from V and 9 bases from J, the junction kept 7 bases outside the gene matches. The CDR3 sequence is CASSKLAGRGEQFF. CDR3 bases: TGTGCCAGTAGTAAGCTAGCGGGACGGGGTGAGCAGTTCTTC.

The sample holds many counts of this clonotype. This CDR3 is CASSLASGRGAETQYF. Written as DNA, the CDR3 is TGTGCCAGCAGCTTGGCTAGCGGGCGGGGGGCGGAGACCCAGTACTTC. The V call is TRBV5-4, the J call TRBJ2-5; TRBD2 aligns across 8 bases. The CDR3 has 16 amino acids. The germline V gene encodes CDR1 SGHNT and CDR2 YYREEE (reference sequence). V gave up 0 bases and J gave up 5 bases; unmatched junction bases: 9.

This clonotype has at least ten counts. The chain joins TRBV7-2 to TRBJ2-4, with 8 bases matching TRBD2. The germline gives CDR1 SGHTA, CDR2 FQGNSA. The CDR3 length is 12 residues. J lost 12 bases, V lost 1 base, and 2 bases had no gene match. CDR3 residues: CASSLDAGGQYF. The CDR3 DNA reads TGTGCCAGCAGCTTAGATGCGGGGGGTCAGTACTTC.

This chain joins TRBV11-3 and TRBJ2-2, with 10 bases matching TRBD1. Germline V CDR1 and CDR2: SGHNT, YENEEA. V shed 5 bases, J shed 5 bases, and the junction held 5 bases outside the gene matches. The CDR3 covers 15 residues. The DNA for the CDR3 is TGTGCCAGCAGCGGGTCGGGACAGGGGACCGGGGAGCTGTTTTTT. It yields the protein CASSGSGQGTGELFF.

Turning to this clonotype: Without the conserved terminal phenylalanine or tryptophan, this CDR3 likely stems from a read error. No DNA is shown, since the ends of the CDR3 on it are uncertain; the CDR3 is the one TCRdb lists. The chain has TRBV6-5 and TRBJ2-5; the table's D gene call, TRBD1, was not cross checked with the DNA. The CDR3 is made up of 17 amino acids, end residues included. Germline CDR1 MNHEY, CDR2 SVGAGI. CDR3 residues: CASRSPSGGAGPASRYS.

This rearrangement joins TRBV5-4 to TRBJ2-3; D might be TRBD1 (5 bases). The CDR3 has 16 residues. Looked up from germline, CDR1 is SGHNT and CDR2 is YYREEE (reference sequence). Trimming removed 2 bases at V and 3 bases at J, with 16 bases between. CDR3 loop: CASSLTPGRETDTQYF. In DNA, the CDR3 is TGTGCCAGCAGCTTAACACCTGGCAGGGAAACAGATACGCAGTATTTT.

Points on this clonotype: Lacking the conserved final phenylalanine or tryptophan, this CDR3 likely reflects a read error. The chain joins TRBV12-3 or TRBV12-4 to TRBJ2-5; a possible D gene is TRBD1 (5 bases). The CDR3 runs 14 residues. V was shortened by 4 bases and J by 5 bases, with 14 bases between the two germline ends. The CDR3, as DNA: TGTGCCAGCAGTTCGTCAGGGCCTTCGGAGACCCAGTACTGC. As protein: CASSSSGPSETQYC.

In this sample, this clonotype turned up once. The junction departs from the called germline gene at one end, perhaps through a read error. V gene TRBV6-1 combines with J gene TRBJ2-3; TRBD1 is a possible D gene (7 bases). CDR3 length: 14 amino acids. Germline CDR1 is MNHNS and CDR2 is SASEGT. This CDR3 is CAGTGRGATNTQYF. DNA for the CDR3: TGTGCCGGCACGGGCAGGGGGGCAACAAACACGCAGTATTTC.

V usage is TRBV7-2 and J usage is TRBJ2-3; TRBD2 matches at 8 bases. With the DNA end fitting TRBJ2-7 better, the J assignment may be wrong. Germline CDR1 SGHTA, CDR2 FQGNSA. CDR3 size: 18 residues. The CDR3 nucleotides are TGTGCCAGCAGCTTTGCGGGGAGCGGGGGCAGGGTTCTAGAGACGCAGTACTTC. It yields the protein CASSFAGSGGRVLETQYF.

This chain uses TRBV11-3 with TRBJ2-5; 10 bases align to TRBD1. The closer fit of TRBJ2-7 to the DNA end suggests the J call may be wrong. The CDR3 has 16 residues. In germline, CDR1 is SGHNT, CDR2 YENEEA. CDR3 in amino acids: CASSSVGQGVSYEQYF. In nucleotides, the CDR3 is TGTGCCAGCAGCTCCGTAGGACAGGGGGTTTCCTACGAGCAGTACTTC.

V gene TRBV11-3 combines with J gene TRBJ2-3; 11 bases are a match to TRBD2. CDR3 size: 16 residues. Germline V gene data show CDR1 as SGHNT and CDR2 as YENEEA. With 5 bases clipped from V and 2 bases from J, the junction kept 6 bases outside the gene matches. CDR3 sequence reads: CASSPRLAGNTDTQYF. The CDR3 region has the DNA TGTGCCAGCAGCCCGAGACTAGCGGGAAACACAGATACGCAGTATTTT.

The V call is TRBV7-2, the J call TRBJ2-2; D tentatively fits TRBD1 or TRBD2 (6 bases each). CDR3 length: 14 residues. CDR1 is SGHTA and CDR2 is FQGNSA in the germline V gene. V gave up 0 bases and J gave up 6 bases, with 8 bases separating them. The CDR3 coding sequence is TGTGCCAGCAGCTTAGCGAGGGGGGCCGGGGAGCTGTTTTTT. Residues: CASSLARGAGELFF.

This clonotype was picked up many times. The chain couples TRBV6-1 to TRBJ1-1; 7 bases map to TRBD1. From germline, CDR1 is MNHNS and CDR2 SASEGT. The V segment lost 5 bases and the J segment 0 bases; nucleotides outside the gene matches: 3. This CDR3 spans 14 amino acids. DNA for the CDR3: TGTGCCAGCAGTCAACAGGGGTTGAACACTGAAGCTTTCTTT. Translation: CASSQQGLNTEAFF.

V usage is TRBV24-1 and J usage is TRBJ2-3; D unclear. In germline, CDR1 is KGHDR, CDR2 SFDVKD. The CDR3 is made up of 13 amino acids. V lost 9 bases and J lost 2, with 11 bases in between. The CDR3, as DNA: TGTGCCACCCAGGTTGAAACCACAGATACGCAGTATTTT. It is translated as CATQVETTDTQYF.

This clonotype was seen ten or more times. The chain's CDR3 is CASNGGRETNTGELFF. For the CDR3, the DNA is TGTGCCAGCAATGGCGGACGGGAAACGAACACCGGGGAGCTGTTTTTT. The chain is built from TRBV6-1 and TRBJ2-2; D possibly corresponds to TRBD2 (5 bases). This CDR3 is built from 16 residues. Germline V gene data show CDR1 as MNHNS and CDR2 as SASEGT. Trimming left V 7 bases short and J 0 bases short, with 15 bases between.

Concerning this clonotype itself: A junction boundary mismatches the germline segment, possibly from a read error. The chain joins TRBV7-2 to TRBJ2-5, with D hard to call. The J call may be incorrect, as the DNA end agrees better with TRBJ2-4. The CDR3 contains 16 residues. Germline V CDR1 and CDR2: SGHTA, FQGNSA. CDR3 residues: CASSLGPGHAKDIQYF. In DNA form, the CDR3 reads TGTGCCAGCAGCTTAGGTCCGGGCCACGCCAAAGACATTCAGTACTTC.

At least ten counts were recorded for this clonotype. V and J are TRBV6-2 or TRBV6-3 and TRBJ2-7; 11 bases map to TRBD2. Germline CDR1 and CDR2: MNHEY and SVGEGT. Trimming at V came to 7 bases and at J to 3 bases, leaving 17 bases not matched to a gene. The CDR3 has 18 amino acids. CDR3 sequence (DNA): TGTGCCAGCACCAACCACGGACTAGCGGGCAGAGACAACTACGAGCAGTACTTC. Its translation is CASTNHGLAGRDNYEQYF.

This clonotype was seen a handful of times. This chain uses TRBV6-1 with TRBJ2-1; D call uncertain. The CDR3 has 13 amino acids. Germline values: CDR1 MNHNS, CDR2 SASEGT. V lost 6 bases and J 6 bases, leaving 12 bases between the germline ends. The CDR3 bases are TGTGCCAGCAGCCCTAAGGCTGGCAATGAGCAGTTCTTC. Translating gives CASSPKAGNEQFF.

J is TRBJ2-3 and V is TRBV7-8; D possibly corresponds to TRBD1 (6 bases). The germline gives CDR1 SGHVS, CDR2 FQNEAQ. The CDR3 is 16 residues long. V lost 8 bases to trimming and J lost 2 bases, with 20 bases between them. CDR3 amino acids: CASDPPAGQLTDTQYF. Written as DNA, the CDR3 is TGTGCCAGCGACCCTCCGGCAGGACAGCTCACAGATACGCAGTATTTT.

The chain recombines TRBV7-2 with TRBJ2-3; 8 bases are shared with TRBD2. The CDR3 length is 15 residues. Trimming removed 1 base from V and 1 base from J; junction bases left unmatched: 1. Germline V gene sequence: CDR1 SGHTA, CDR2 FQGNSA. CDR3 region: CASSLEAGGTDTQYF. CDR3 DNA: TGTGCCAGCAGCTTAGAAGCGGGGGGCACAGATACGCAGTATTTT.

The J gene is TRBJ2-2, the V gene TRBV19; tentative D call: TRBD2 (5 bases). Trimming took 2 bases from V and 4 from J, leaving 8 bases between them. Germline CDR1 reads LNHDA; CDR2 reads SQIVND (reference sequence). CDR3 length: 14 amino acids. The CDR3: CASSISGSTGELFF. CDR3 DNA sequence: TGTGCCAGTAGTATAAGTGGGAGCACCGGGGAGCTGTTTTTT.

Ten or more counts support this clonotype. The rearrangement uses TRBV18 and TRBJ2-1; 7 nucleotides line up with TRBD2. CDR3 length: 17 residues. Germline CDR1 reads KGHSH; CDR2 reads LQKENI. The J segment lost 0 bases and the V segment lost 0 bases, leaving 5 bases of the junction unmatched. CDR3 in DNA: TGTGCCAGCTCACCACCGATGAGCGGGGTCTCCTACAATGAGCAGTTCTTC. Translated, it gives CASSPPMSGVSYNEQFF.

J is TRBJ2-1 and V is TRBV7-3, with 8 bases that match TRBD1. The V and J ends lost 4 bases and 2 bases, in that order; junction bases with no gene match: 4. The CDR3 has 15 amino acids. Germline V gene lookup returns CDR1 SGHTA and CDR2 FQGTGA. The CDR3 reads CASSSTGATYNEQFF. CDR3 in DNA: TGTGCCAGCAGCTCGACAGGGGCGACCTACAATGAGCAGTTCTTC.

The chain links TRBV6-4 to TRBJ2-3; no firm D call. Trimming shortened V by 2 bases and J by 0 bases, and 3 bases separated the two germline ends. Germline CDR1 reads MRHNA; CDR2 reads SNTAGT. The CDR3 is 13 amino acids. The CDR3 reads CASSDGSTDTQYF. DNA for the CDR3: TGTGCCAGCAGTGACGGGAGCACAGATACGCAGTATTTT.

The V gene is TRBV7-2, the J gene TRBJ2-4, with D possibly matching TRBD1 (5 bases). The CDR3 covers 16 residues. The ends were cut back, 3 bases at V and 3 bases at J, with 15 bases in the middle. CDR1 and CDR2 from the germline V gene are SGHTA and FQGNSA. As DNA, the CDR3 is TGTGCCAGCAGCTTGGAGATCGACAGTGTCAAAAACATTCAGTACTTC. Translated, it gives CASSLEIDSVKNIQYF.